One T cell receptor beta chain is described in this entry. This sample is part of a study of blood T cell repertoires in COVID-19. Study details: Researchers got acute and convalescent COVID-19 samples from the United States, Italy and Spain. T cells, B-cell-depleted T cells, or PBMCs supplied cDNA or gDNA.

Germline V gene sequence: CDR1 LNHDA, CDR2 SQIVND (reference sequence). The CDR3 has 14 residues. J gave up 5 bases and V 6 bases, and 6 bases lay outside the gene matches. Original handling: Estimated nucleated cell counts came from reference gene primer amplification. Sequenced by immunoSEQ multiplex PCR; TCRdb stores in-frame clones only, minus some. The V and J calls and the clone size are those of that table, but D and trimming were determined from the DNA. There are 150,000 or so clones in the sample; 90% occur only once, and 0.53% lies in the top ten. The receptor was derived from a man over 45 with acute or convalescent COVID-19. V gene TRBV19 combines with J gene TRBJ1-1; TRBD1 agrees at 10 bases. Sample: peripheral blood. The CDR3: CASRATGGLTEAFF. The CDR3 DNA follows: TGTGCCAGTAGGGCGACAGGGGGCTTAACTGAAGCTTTCTTT.